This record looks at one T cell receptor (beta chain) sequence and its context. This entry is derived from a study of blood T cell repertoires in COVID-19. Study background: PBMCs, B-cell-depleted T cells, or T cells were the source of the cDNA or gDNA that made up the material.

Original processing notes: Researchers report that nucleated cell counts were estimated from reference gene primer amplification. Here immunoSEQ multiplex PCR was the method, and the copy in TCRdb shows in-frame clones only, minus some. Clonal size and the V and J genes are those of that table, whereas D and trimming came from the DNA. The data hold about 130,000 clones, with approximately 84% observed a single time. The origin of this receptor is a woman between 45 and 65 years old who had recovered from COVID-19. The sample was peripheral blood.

CDR3 in DNA: TGTGCCAGCAGCCAAGAGGTACGGGGGATCAATGGCTACACCTTC. This gives the protein CASSQEVRGINGYTF. This rearrangement joins TRBV14 to TRBJ1-2, with TRBD1 as a possible D gene (5 bases). Germline lookup yields CDR1 SGHDN and CDR2 FVKESK. V dropped 0 bases and J dropped 6 bases, with 14 bases sitting between them. The CDR3 spans 15 residues.